The sequence of this T cell receptor beta chain was determined in a study of control samples from healthy donors and cancer patients. TCRdb's copy holds only in-frame clones and misses some; the assay was immunoSEQ multiplex PCR. The sample yields roughly 100,000 clones, around four fifths seen once. CDR1 and CDR2 (germline): SNHLY, FYNNEI. This CDR3 is built from 12 residues. The sequence derives from a woman in her fifties or sixties in good health. Sequencing used blood. V usage is TRBV2 and J usage is TRBJ2-1, with 7 bases aligning to TRBD1. DNA of the CDR3: TGTGGAGGGAGACAGGGTGTCAATGAGCAGTTCTTC. It encodes CGGRQGVNEQFF.